This T cell receptor beta chain was captured in a study of read filtering for tumor transcriptome and immune sequencing. Across the whole study: Among patients, approximately 16 were male and more than 13 female, aged roughly 45 to 80 (mean about 66). General study points: About 81.9% of IR-seq clonotypes had one read, totaling approximately 3.5% of reads; RNA-seq: about 74% and 41%.

Comments on this clonotype: Its antigen is undetermined.

This library used 300 to 450 ng RNA and molecular barcoded adaptors spanning alpha/delta and beta/gamma chains. TCRdb used MiXCR to reprocess the reads, holding one entry per CDR3 protein. The sample has 30,000 to 35,000 distinct CDR3 sequences, 15% to 20% seen once. V lost 4 bases to trimming and J lost 3 bases, with 21 bases between them. Germline lookup yields CDR1 LNHNV and CDR2 YYDKDF (reference sequence). This CDR3 has 17 amino acids. This sequence joins TRBV15 and TRBJ1-1; D gene uncertain. Sample: a population of CD138-negative cells sorted from bone marrow. The TCR originated in a donor at least 40 years old with multiple myeloma. CDR3 residues: CATSILSGRRGDTEAFF. CDR3 bases: TGTGCCACCAGCATTTTATCTGGACGGCGGGGAGACACTGAAGCTTTCTTT. Complete variable domain (other parts from reference TRBV15 and TRBJ1-1): DAMVIQNPRYQVTQFGKPVTLSCSQTLNHNVMYWYQQKSSQAPKLLFHYYDKDFNNEADTPDNFQSRRPNTSFCFLDIRSPGLGDTAMYLCATSILSGRRGDTEAFFGQGTRLTVV.